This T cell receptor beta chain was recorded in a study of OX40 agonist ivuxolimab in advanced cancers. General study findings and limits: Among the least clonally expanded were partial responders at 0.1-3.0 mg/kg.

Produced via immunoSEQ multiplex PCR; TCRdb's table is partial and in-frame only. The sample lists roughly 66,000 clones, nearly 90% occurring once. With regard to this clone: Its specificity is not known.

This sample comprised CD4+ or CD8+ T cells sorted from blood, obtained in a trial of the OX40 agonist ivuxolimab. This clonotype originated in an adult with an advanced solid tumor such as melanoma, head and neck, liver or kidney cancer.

CDR3 loop: CASSPRGRGSNQPQHF. In nucleotides, the CDR3 is TGTGCCAGCTCCCCCCGGGGGCGGGGTAGCAATCAGCCCCAGCATTTT. The chain links TRBV18 to TRBJ1-5; TRBD1 might be the D (6 bases). Deletions cut 6 bases from V and 0 bases from J, with 15 bases between. The CDR3 length is 16 residues. The germline V gene has CDR1 KGHSH and CDR2 LQKENI.